This is a list of T cell receptor beta chains from one sample in a study of T cell changes during pregnancy in multiple sclerosis. Clones were read by immunoSEQ multiplex PCR, and TCRdb kept only the in-frame ones, dropping some. The table has 75,000 to 80,000 clones, about 93% seen once. The sample consisted of peripheral blood, taken after pregnancy. The receptors originated from a female donor in good health, enrolled as a control in a pregnancy study. CDR3s include the opening cysteine and the closing phenylalanine or tryptophan. The D gene is left open where the match is weak. For some rows the clone size is stated as once, few or many, or as a class when expanded; others skip it.

CDR3 DNA,CDR3 protein,V gene,clone size,D gene,J gene
TGTGCCAGCAGTGAAGGAGGACAGGGAAGAGAAAAACTGTTTTTT,CASSEGGQGREKLFF,TRBV2,.,TRBD1,TRBJ1-4
TGTGCCAGCAGAGTCGGGACAGAAGTTTTGTACGAGCAGTACTTC,CASRVGTEVLYEQYF,TRBV6-6,.,TRBD1,TRBJ2-7
TGTGCCATCAGTGAGGAGATTGCGCAGTATTTT,CAISEEIAQYF,TRBV10-3,.,.,TRBJ2-3
TGTGCCAGCAGCTCACGATCGACTCGATACACCGGGGAGCTGTTTTTT,CASSSRSTRYTGELFF,TRBV7-8,once,.,TRBJ2-2
TGTGCCAGCAGCTTGCAGGGTAGCTATGGCTACACCTTC,CASSLQGSYGYTF,TRBV5-4,.,.,TRBJ1-2
TGTGCCAGCAGTCTAGCGGGCCAAGCCCACAATGAGCAGTTCTTC,CASSLAGQAHNEQFF,TRBV6-4,.,TRBD2,TRBJ2-1
TGTGCCAGCAGGACAGGTGGGGGATCCTATGGCTACACCTTC,CASRTGGGSYGYTF,TRBV7-9,.,.,TRBJ1-2
TGTGCCAGCAGCTTAGCGGGTGCGGGGGACGAGCAGTACTTC,CASSLAGAGDEQYF,TRBV7-2,.,TRBD2,TRBJ2-7
TGTGCCAGCAGCCTACAGGGCCTAAAGGATGAAAAACTGTTTTTT,CASSLQGLKDEKLFF,TRBV6-5,.,.,TRBJ1-4
TGCAGCGCGGCGCACGACTCTGAAGCTTTCTTT,CSAAHDSEAFF,TRBV29-1,once,.,TRBJ1-1
TGTGCCAGCGCAGAGGGAGTCAATCAGCCCCAGCATTTT,CASAEGVNQPQHF,TRBV6-1,.,.,TRBJ1-5
TGTGCCAGCAGTTACGACGGGGGAAAGTCTCATGGCTACACCTTC,CASSYDGGKSHGYTF,TRBV6-5,.,.,TRBJ1-2
TGTGCCAGCAGTGAAGATTCGACAGGAGCCTACGAGCAGTACTTC,CASSEDSTGAYEQYF,TRBV6-1,.,.,TRBJ2-7
TGTGCCAGCAGTAGTACAGGGGGCCGTCAGCCCCAGCATTTT,CASSSTGGRQPQHF,TRBV2,.,TRBD1,TRBJ1-5
TGTGCCAGCACCGGGGGGGTTCAGCCCCAGCATTTT,CASTGGVQPQHF,TRBV2,.,.,TRBJ1-5
TGTGCCAGCAGCACCGTAGCGGGGGGGTCCAGCGAGCAGTACTTC,CASSTVAGGSSEQYF,TRBV11-2,.,TRBD2,TRBJ2-7
TGTGCCAGCAGCTTAGACGGGTCAGGTAGCGGACCTTACAATGAGCAGTTCTTC,CASSLDGSGSGPYNEQFF,TRBV11-2,once,.,TRBJ2-1
TGTGCCACCTCGGCGGGGACCACAGATACGCAGTATTTT,CATSAGTTDTQYF,TRBV6-4,.,.,TRBJ2-3
TGTGCCAGCAGCCCGAACCTAGCGGGAGCATCAGATACGCAGTATTTT,CASSPNLAGASDTQYF,TRBV28,.,TRBD2,TRBJ2-3
TGTGCCAGCAGTAGCACTGCCTATGGCTACACCTTC,CASSSTAYGYTF,TRBV28,.,.,TRBJ1-2
TGTGCCAGCACCGACCGGGGGGAAAACTCTGGAAACACCATATATTTT,CASTDRGENSGNTIYF,TRBV6-6,.,.,TRBJ1-3
TGCGCCAGCAGTGATGGGACAGCTGGGGCCAACGTCCTGACTTTC,CASSDGTAGANVLTF,TRBV10-1,once,TRBD1,TRBJ2-6
TGCGCCAGCAGCCAAGTCGACAGGGGCACAGATACGCAGTATTTT,CASSQVDRGTDTQYF,TRBV4-3,.,TRBD1,TRBJ2-3
TGTGCCAGCAGCTCGATCGGACATGTCTGGCGTAATTCACCCCTCCACTTT,CASSSIGHVWRNSPLHF,TRBV11-2,.,.,TRBJ1-6
TGTGCCAGCAGTGAAGGGTGGGCCACGAACAATCAGCCCCAGCATTTT,CASSEGWATNNQPQHF,TRBV2,.,.,TRBJ1-5
TGTGCCAGCAGCTTAAATCGTGAGACCCAGTACTTC,CASSLNRETQYF,TRBV7-6,.,.,TRBJ2-5
TGTGCCAGCTCACCGGACGGGGACTATGGCTACACCTTC,CASSPDGDYGYTF,TRBV18,.,.,TRBJ1-2
TGTGCCAGCAGCCAAGAGCCGGGAAAGTATTCTGAGCAGTTCTTC,CASSQEPGKYSEQFF,TRBV2,.,.,TRBJ2-1
TGTGCTAGCAGCCCACGATGGGGTTCGGGGGAGACCCAGTACTTC,CASSPRWGSGETQYF,TRBV7-7,.,.,TRBJ2-5